The text below deals with one TCR beta chain. There is no known antigen for this receptor. Base-call qualities are not available, and no considerably larger clone is one nucleotide away. This record comes from a study of T-cell reconstitution after alpha-beta-depleted transplantation in children listed by TCRdb under 2016. Concerning the study at large: T-cell immune reconstitution after TCRalphabeta/CD19-depleted allogeneic hematopoietic cell transplantation in children was quantitatively tracked in the study by means of TCR repertoire profiling.

The method was PCR. Sequencing relied on an Illumina HiSeq 2500. TCR library preparation used molecular barcoding, with unique molecular identifiers applied to normalize quantification of the TCRbeta repertoire. TCRdb reprocessing: public reads trimmed at Q25 with fastp, clones called with MiXCR, in-frame beta chains kept. One record per CDR3 amino acid sequence lists the most common genes and DNA. The sample data list a few hundred thousand distinct CDR3 sequences, and roughly a tenth of these were observed just once. Clones ranked in the top ten supply 5% to 5.5% of the sample. The germline V gene gives CDR1 as MNHEY and CDR2 as SVGAGI. The CDR3, cysteine through phenylalanine, is 15 amino acids long. Of the read, only the CDR3 DNA is kept; its 45 bases are in frame from base 1. Trimming removed 5 bases from V and 2 bases from J, leaving 13 bases between the germline ends.

This chain is built from TRBV6-5 and TRBJ1-3, with an unclear D gene assignment. Material: PBMCs from the stem cell graft donor, obtained from the stem cell graft. The TCR sequence derives from a human donor who donated a stem cell graft to a child with SCID. The sequenced DNA: TGTGCCAGCAGTATCGACGGAAATGCTGGAAACACCATATATTTT. Its amino acids are CASSIDGNAGNTIYF.